The entry below gives a single T cell receptor beta chain sequence along with its context. From germline, CDR1 is SGHVS and CDR2 FQNEAQ. J gave up 2 bases and V 5 bases, and 4 bases lay outside the gene matches. The CDR3 runs 14 residues. The data stem from a study of blood T cell repertoires in COVID-19. The wider study: The United States, Italy and Spain were the sources of the acute and convalescent COVID-19 samples. T cells, B-cell-depleted T cells, or PBMCs supplied cDNA or gDNA.

Sequencing used immunoSEQ multiplex PCR; TCRdb keeps in-frame clones, though not all of them. The sample yields about 46,000 clones, more than 75% seen once. Sequenced: peripheral blood. V usage is TRBV7-8 and J usage is TRBJ2-7; TRBD2 matches at 9 bases. This TCR derives from a human donor in a cohort sampled during active COVID-19. CDR3 nucleotides: TGTGCCAGCAGCCGGACTAGCGTTACCTACGAGCAGTACTTC. The encoded protein is CASSRTSVTYEQYF.